This entry is about one T cell receptor beta chain. The entry originates in a study of T cell changes during pregnancy in multiple sclerosis. Assay used: immunoSEQ multiplex PCR; TCRdb lists only in-frame clones, some missing. The data contain about 53,000 clones, about 90% of them singletons. The input for sequencing was CD4+ T cells from peripheral blood mononuclear cells, taken in the third trimester of pregnancy. The receptor comes from a female donor with multiple sclerosis, enrolled in a pregnancy study.

The CDR3 DNA is TGTGCCAGTAGTAACGGGTCCAAACGCGATACGCAGTATTTT. It codes for CASSNGSKRDTQYF. This chain uses TRBV19 with TRBJ2-3; no clear D. The CDR3 is 14 residues long. Per germline, CDR1 LNHDA and CDR2 SQIVND (reference sequence). With 4 bases removed from V and 6 bases from J, the gap between germline ends came to 14 bases.